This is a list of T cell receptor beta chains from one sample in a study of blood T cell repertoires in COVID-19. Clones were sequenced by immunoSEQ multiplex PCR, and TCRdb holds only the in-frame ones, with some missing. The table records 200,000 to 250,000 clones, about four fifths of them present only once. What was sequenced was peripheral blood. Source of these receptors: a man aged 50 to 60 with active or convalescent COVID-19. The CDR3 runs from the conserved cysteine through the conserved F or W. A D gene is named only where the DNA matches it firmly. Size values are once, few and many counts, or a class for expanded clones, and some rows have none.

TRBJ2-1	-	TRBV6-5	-	CASRVGGSSYNEQFF	TGTGCCAGCAGGGTGGGAGGTAGCTCCTACAATGAGCAGTTCTTC
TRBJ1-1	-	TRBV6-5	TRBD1	CATRQGEMDTEAFF	TGTGCCACAAGACAGGGGGAAATGGACACTGAAGCTTTCTTT
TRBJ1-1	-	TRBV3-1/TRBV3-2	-	CASSHGSVRREAFF	TGTGCCAGCAGCCATGGCAGCGTCAGAAGAGAAGCTTTCTTT
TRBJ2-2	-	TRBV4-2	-	CASSRGGLNTGELFF	TGTGCCAGCAGCCGGGGGGGCCTGAACACCGGGGAGCTGTTTTTT
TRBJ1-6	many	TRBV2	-	CASIGGNHSPLHF	TGTGCCAGCATCGGGGGGAATCATTCACCCCTCCACTTT
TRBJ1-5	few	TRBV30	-	CAWSGGLQFQPQHF	TGTGCCTGGAGTGGGGGACTGCAGTTTCAGCCCCAGCATTTT
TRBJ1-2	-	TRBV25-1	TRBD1	CASSEGARDRGFHGYTF	TGTGCCAGCAGTGAAGGCGCCCGGGACAGGGGTTTCCATGGCTACACCTTC
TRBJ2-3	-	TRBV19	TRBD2	CASKRASGGSDTQYF	TGTGCCAGTAAACGGGCTAGCGGGGGTTCAGATACGCAGTATTTT
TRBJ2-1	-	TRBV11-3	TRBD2	CASSESGGSYNEQFF	TGTGCCAGCAGCGAAAGCGGGGGCTCCTACAATGAGCAGTTCTTC
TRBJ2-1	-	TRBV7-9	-	CASSVGQGRYNEQFF	TGTGCCAGCAGCGTGGGACAAGGGCGCTACAATGAGCAGTTCTTC
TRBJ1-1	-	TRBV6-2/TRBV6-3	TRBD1	CASSPDLGQGATEAFF	TGTGCCAGCAGCCCTGACCTCGGACAGGGGGCTACTGAAGCTTTCTTT
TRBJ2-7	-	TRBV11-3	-	CASSSGQPGPFYEQYF	TGTGCCAGCAGCTCTGGACAGCCGGGACCGTTCTACGAGCAGTACTTC
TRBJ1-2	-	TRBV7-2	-	CASSAPTDYGYTF	TGTGCCAGCAGCGCCCCGACAGACTATGGCTACACCTTC
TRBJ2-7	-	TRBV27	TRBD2	CASRSFSGTFYEQYF	TGTGCCAGCAGATCGTTTAGCGGGACTTTCTACGAGCAGTACTTC
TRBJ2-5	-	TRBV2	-	CASSEVGGDLETQYF	TGTGCCAGCAGTGAAGTTGGAGGGGACCTTGAGACCCAGTACTTC
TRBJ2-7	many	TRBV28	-	CASSPLDRSHYEQYF	TGTGCCAGCAGCCCACTCGACCGGAGCCACTACGAGCAGTACTTC
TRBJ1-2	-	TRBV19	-	CASSTEDRIGYGYTF	TGTGCCAGTAGTACCGAGGACAGAATCGGTTATGGCTACACCTTC
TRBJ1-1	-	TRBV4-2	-	CASSQDYRQGDTEAFF	TGTGCCAGCAGCCAAGATTACCGGCAGGGTGACACTGAAGCTTTCTTT
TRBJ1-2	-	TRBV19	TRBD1	CASSMRDRDYGYTF	TGTGCCAGTAGTATGAGGGACAGGGACTATGGCTACACCTTC
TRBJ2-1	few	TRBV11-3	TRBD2	CASSPGRGVYNEQFF	TGTGCCAGCAGCCCCGGGAGGGGCGTTTACAATGAGCAGTTCTTC
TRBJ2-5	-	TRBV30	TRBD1	CAWSGGTGGVETQYF	TGTGCCTGGAGTGGGGGGACAGGGGGCGTGGAGACCCAGTACTTC
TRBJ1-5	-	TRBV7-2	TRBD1	CASSPQRTGNQPQHF	TGTGCCAGCAGCCCACAAAGGACAGGGAATCAGCCCCAGCATTTT
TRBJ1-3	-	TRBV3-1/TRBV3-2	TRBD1	CASSRRQGISMGNTIYF	TGTGCCAGCAGCCGCCGACAGGGGATATCAATGGGGAACACCATATATTTT
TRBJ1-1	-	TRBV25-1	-	CASSEEWGREAFF	TGTGCCAGCAGTGAAGAATGGGGGCGGGAAGCTTTCTTT
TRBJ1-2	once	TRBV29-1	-	CSAFGPLFGAGGYTF	TGCAGCGCGTTCGGCCCCCTGTTCGGAGCAGGGGGCTACACCTTC
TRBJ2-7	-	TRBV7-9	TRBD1	CASSSPGQGFHEQYF	TGTGCCAGCAGCTCTCCGGGACAGGGCTTCCACGAGCAGTACTTC
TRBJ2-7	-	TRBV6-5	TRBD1	CATSRRQGAYEQYF	TGTGCCACCTCCCGGCGACAGGGGGCTTACGAGCAGTACTTC
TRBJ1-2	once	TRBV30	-	CAWRQGYYGYTF	TGTGCCTGGCGCCAGGGCTACTATGGCTACACCTTC
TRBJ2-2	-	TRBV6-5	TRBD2	CASSQRGSNTGELFF	TGTGCCAGCAGTCAGCGGGGTTCGAACACCGGGGAGCTGTTTTTT
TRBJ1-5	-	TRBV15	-	CATQGTPKGSQPQHF	TGTGCCACGCAGGGGACCCCCAAGGGTAGTCAGCCCCAGCATTTT
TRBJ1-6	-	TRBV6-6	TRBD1	CASSLPGQGAGGSPLHF	TGTGCCAGCAGTCTTCCGGGACAGGGGGCGGGTGGATCACCCCTCCACTTT
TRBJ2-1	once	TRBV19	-	CASSPLPGGYNEQFF	TGTGCCAGTAGCCCCCTCCCCGGCGGATACAATGAGCAGTTCTTC
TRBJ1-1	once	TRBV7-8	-	CASSLEESGTNTEAFF	TGTGCCAGCAGCTTAGAAGAGTCAGGGACAAACACTGAAGCTTTCTTT
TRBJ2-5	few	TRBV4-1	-	CASSQTPTKEETQYF	TGCGCCAGCAGCCAAACCCCGACTAAGGAAGAGACCCAGTACTTC
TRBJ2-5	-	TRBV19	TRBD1	CASSIGGTGGPRQYF	TGTGCCAGTAGTATAGGTGGGACAGGGGGGCCCCGACAGTACTTC
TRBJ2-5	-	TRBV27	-	CASSSRDLQETQYF	TGTGCCAGCAGTTCCCGGGACTTACAAGAGACCCAGTACTTC
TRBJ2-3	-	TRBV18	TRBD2	CASSPFGTSSTDTQYF	TGTGCCAGCTCACCATTTGGGACTAGCAGCACAGATACGCAGTATTTT
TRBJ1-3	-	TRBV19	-	CASSLSGLSGNTIYF	TGTGCCAGTAGTTTGAGCGGACTCTCTGGAAACACCATATATTTT
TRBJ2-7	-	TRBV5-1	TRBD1	CASRTGVEQYF	TGCGCCAGCAGAACAGGGGTCGAGCAGTACTTC